The 13 T cell receptor beta chains reported below all come from one sample, sequenced in a study of blood T cell repertoires in COVID-19. Profiling relied on immunoSEQ multiplex PCR, and the TCRdb table lists in-frame clones only, not all of them. Of some 100,000 clones in the sample, around nine tenths were seen once. The sequenced sample consisted of peripheral blood. These receptors all stem from a man in his forties or fifties with acute or convalescent COVID-19.

This chain links TRBV19 with TRBJ2-2; tentatively, D is TRBD1 (6 bases). V was shortened by 3 bases and J by 8 bases, with 16 bases between the two germline ends. Germline V gene sequence: CDR1 LNHDA, CDR2 SQIVND (reference sequence). CDR3 length: 15 residues. The CDR3 sequence: CASSIGGAASGELFF. DNA for the CDR3: TGTGCCAGTAGTATTGGGGGCGCAGCTTCGGGGGAGCTGTTTTTT.

The rearrangement joins TRBV6-6 to TRBJ2-5; 7 bases match TRBD1. There are 14 residues in the CDR3. Germline lookup yields CDR1 MNHNY and CDR2 SVGAGI (reference sequence). V lost 6 bases, J lost 1 base, and 5 bases stayed unmatched. In nucleotides, the CDR3 is TGTGCCAGCAGACCTACAGGGGCCCAAGAGACCCAGTACTTC. Amino acid sequence: CASRPTGAQETQYF.

This chain connects TRBV4-1 to TRBJ2-1; 8 nucleotides align to TRBD2. Germline V gives CDR1 MGHRA, CDR2 YSYEKL. This CDR3 is 13 amino acids long. J lost 6 bases, V lost 5 bases, and 3 bases had no gene match. The CDR3 is CASSGLALNEQFF. The CDR3 coding sequence is TGCGCCAGCAGCGGACTAGCCCTCAATGAGCAGTTCTTC.

The chain couples TRBV5-1 to TRBJ1-2; D gene uncertain. This CDR3 region has 13 residues. Germline V gene data show CDR1 as SGHRS and CDR2 as YFSETQ. Between the trimmed V and J ends, which lost 3 bases and 2 bases, there was a span of 8 bases. CDR3 loop: CASSYTDNYGYTF. The CDR3 region has the DNA TGCGCCAGCAGCTATACAGACAACTATGGCTACACCTTC.

The chain links TRBV3-1 (or the pseudogene TRBV3-2) to TRBJ2-1; TRBD2 agrees at 7 bases. V was clipped by 5 bases and J by 5 bases; unmatched bases: 6. The CDR3 contains 14 residues. The germline gives CDR1 LGHDT, CDR2 YNNKEL (reference sequence). The CDR3 here is CASSVGLLNNEQFF. In nucleotides, the CDR3 is TGTGCCAGCAGCGTGGGACTATTAAACAATGAGCAGTTCTTC.

The V gene is TRBV2, the J gene TRBJ1-2, with TRBD1 matching over 7 bases. CDR1 is SNHLY and CDR2 is FYNNEI in the germline V gene. Trimming at V came to 2 bases and at J to 6 bases, leaving 6 bases not matched to a gene. This CDR3 has 14 amino acids. CDR3 coding DNA: TGTGCCAGCAGTGAAAGGGACAGCCCCAATGGCTACACCTTC. Translating gives CASSERDSPNGYTF.

V usage is TRBV2 and J usage is TRBJ2-1; 8 nucleotides align to TRBD1. Losses at the gene ends were 6 bases for V and 6 bases for J; bases not matched to a gene: 4. CDR3 length equals 13 residues. Germline V gene sequence: CDR1 SNHLY, CDR2 FYNNEI. The CDR3: CASSEDRANEQFF. CDR3 coding DNA: TGTGCCAGCAGCGAGGACAGGGCCAATGAGCAGTTCTTC.

This clone was seen only a few times. This chain joins TRBV5-1 and TRBJ1-1; 8 bases are a match to TRBD1. The CDR3 is made up of 14 amino acids. The germline gives CDR1 SGHRS, CDR2 YFSETQ. V was pared by 4 bases and J by 4 bases, with 6 bases of the junction left unmatched. The CDR3 DNA sequence: TGCGCCAGCAGCCTATATGGACAGGGCACTGAAGCTTTCTTT. Translated: CASSLYGQGTEAFF.

The gene calls are TRBV7-9 and TRBJ2-1; TRBD2 matches at 14 bases. This CDR3 has 16 amino acids. With 5 bases clipped from V and 8 bases from J, the junction kept 8 bases outside the gene matches. Germline CDR1 SEHNR, CDR2 FQNEAQ (reference sequence). The CDR3 bases are TGTGCCAGCAGCCTGGGGACTAGCGGGAGTATGGATGAGCAGTTCTTC. Translation: CASSLGTSGSMDEQFF.

This clone has more than one count but fewer than ten. V and J are TRBV7-8 and TRBJ1-5; D is unclear. This CDR3 spans 17 amino acids. Germline assignment: CDR1 SGHVS and CDR2 FQNEAQ. Trimming left V 5 bases short and J 4 bases short, with 21 bases between. Written as DNA, the CDR3 is TGTGCCAGCAGCCGAGTTTTTCATTTGGAGCTAAATCAGCCCCAGCATTTT. It specifies CASSRVFHLELNQPQHF.

This chain joins TRBV2 and TRBJ1-2; TRBD1 matches at 10 bases. This CDR3 is 14 amino acids long. Trimming at V came to 7 bases and at J to 6 bases, leaving 8 bases not matched to a gene. Germline-derived CDR1 and CDR2 are SNHLY and FYNNEI. This CDR3 is CASNPRDRGHGYTF. CDR3 DNA: TGTGCCAGCAACCCCCGGGACAGGGGCCATGGCTACACCTTC.

This chain joins TRBV11-2 and TRBJ2-1; TRBD2 matches 10 bases. Unmatched junction bases numbered 10, after V lost 6 bases and J lost 8 bases. The germline gives CDR1 SGHAT, CDR2 FQNNGV. The CDR3 length is 15 residues. The DNA of the CDR3 is TGTGCCAGCAGGTTGGCTAGCGGGAGTTTCTATGAGCAGTTCTTC. It specifies CASRLASGSFYEQFF.

In DNA, the CDR3 is TGTGCCAGCAGCTTCACAGAGAACACTGAAGCTTTCTTT. Its protein product is CASSFTENTEAFF. The chain combines TRBV11-2 with TRBJ1-1; D not resolved. The CDR3 has 13 residues. Trimming removed 3 bases from V and 1 base from J, with 6 bases in between. The germline gives CDR1 SGHAT, CDR2 FQNNGV.